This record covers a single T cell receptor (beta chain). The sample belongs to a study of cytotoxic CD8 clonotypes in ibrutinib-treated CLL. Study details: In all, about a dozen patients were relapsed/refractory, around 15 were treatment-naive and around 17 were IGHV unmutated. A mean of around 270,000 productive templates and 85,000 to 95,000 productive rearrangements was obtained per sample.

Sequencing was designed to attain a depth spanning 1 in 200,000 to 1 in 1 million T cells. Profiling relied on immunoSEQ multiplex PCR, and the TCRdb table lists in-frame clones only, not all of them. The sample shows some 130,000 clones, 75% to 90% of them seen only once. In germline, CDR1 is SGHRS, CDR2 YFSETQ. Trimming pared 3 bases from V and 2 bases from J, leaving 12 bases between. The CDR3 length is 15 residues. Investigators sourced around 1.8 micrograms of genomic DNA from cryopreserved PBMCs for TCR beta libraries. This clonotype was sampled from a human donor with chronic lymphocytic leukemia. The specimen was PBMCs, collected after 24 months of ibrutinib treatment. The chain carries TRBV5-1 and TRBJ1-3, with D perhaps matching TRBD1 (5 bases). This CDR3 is CASSSTGGTGNTIYF. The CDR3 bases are TGCGCCAGCAGCTCCACCGGGGGAACTGGAAACACCATATATTTT.